A single sample gave rise to the 18 T cell receptor beta chains below, sequenced in a study of OX40 agonist ivuxolimab in advanced cancers. Here immunoSEQ multiplex PCR was the method, and the copy in TCRdb shows in-frame clones only, minus some. The repertoire holds tens of thousands of clones, more than 75% seen once, with 0.45% to 0.55% in the top ten. The sample in question was CD4+ or CD8+ T cells sorted from blood, obtained in a trial of the OX40 agonist ivuxolimab. The receptor set was obtained from an adult with an advanced solid tumor such as melanoma, head and neck, liver or kidney cancer.

The rearrangement uses TRBV7-8 and TRBJ2-1; perhaps D is TRBD1 or TRBD2 (6 bases each). The germline CDR1 and CDR2 sequences are SGHVS and FQNEAQ. This CDR3 contains 15 residues. V lost 3 bases and J lost 4, with 13 bases in between. In DNA form, the CDR3 reads TGTGCCAGCAGCTTGGAGGGGGGCCTTTACAATGAGCAGTTCTTC. As protein: CASSLEGGLYNEQFF. Full variable domain (outside the CDR3, taken from reference TRBV7-8 and TRBJ2-1): GAGVSQSPRYKVAKRGQDVALRCDPISGHVSLFWYQQALGQGPEFLTYFQNEAQLDKSGLPSDRFFAERPEGSVSTLKIQRTQQEDSAVYLCASSLEGGLYNEQFFGPGTRLTVL.

The chain links TRBV10-3 to TRBJ1-2, with 9 bases fitting TRBD1. Per the germline V gene, CDR1 is ENHRY and CDR2 is SYGVKD. The V and J ends lost 7 bases and 5 bases, in that order; junction bases with no gene match: 5. The CDR3 consists of 13 residues. CDR3 sequence reads: CAIKGQGEYGYTF. The CDR3 DNA reads as TGTGCCATCAAGGGACAGGGAGAATATGGCTACACCTTC.

This clone has more than one count but fewer than ten. The V gene is TRBV2, the J gene TRBJ1-5, with a possible D match to TRBD1 (6 bases). The germline V gene has CDR1 SNHLY and CDR2 FYNNEI. Deletions cut 5 bases from V and 3 bases from J, with 11 bases between. This CDR3 region has 14 residues. The CDR3 DNA reads as TGTGCCAGCAGTTTCCAGGGGTACAATCAGCCCCAGCATTTT. This gives the protein CASSFQGYNQPQHF.

This clone was found a few times. The chain combines TRBV5-6 with TRBJ2-2; D is undetermined. The CDR3 spans 15 residues. With 0 bases removed from V and 7 bases from J, the gap between germline ends came to 13 bases. Germline lookup yields CDR1 SGHDT and CDR2 YYEEEE. Here the CDR3 reads CASSLEGYAVGELFF. DNA for the CDR3: TGTGCCAGCAGCTTGGAAGGGTACGCGGTCGGGGAGCTGTTTTTT.

The CDR3 nucleotides are TGTGCCAGCAGCCCGACGGGCTATGGCTACACCTTC. This encodes CASSPTGYGYTF. The chain links TRBV11-2 to TRBJ1-2; D gene uncertain. V lost 5 bases to trimming and J lost 4 bases, with 8 bases between them. CDR3 length equals 12 residues. Germline assignment: CDR1 SGHAT and CDR2 FQNNGV.

This chain uses TRBV5-4 with TRBJ1-1; 8 positions match TRBD1. Losses at the gene ends were 2 bases for V and 5 bases for J; bases not matched to a gene: 5. Germline V gene lookup returns CDR1 SGHNT and CDR2 YYREEE (reference sequence). The CDR3 loop spans 14 amino acids. The CDR3 reads CASSFDRGYTEAFF. The CDR3 DNA follows: TGTGCCAGCAGCTTCGACAGGGGATATACTGAAGCTTTCTTT.

The CDR3 region is CASSPGPSRQEKLFF. CDR3 DNA sequence: TGTGCCAGCAGCCCCGGGCCCTCCCGGCAGGAAAAACTGTTTTTT. V is TRBV6-6 and J is TRBJ1-4; D is unclear. The CDR3 is 15 residues long. Looked up from germline, CDR1 is MNHNY and CDR2 is SVGAGI (reference sequence). Trimming removed 6 bases at V and 8 bases at J, with 19 bases between.

A single count supports this clone. This chain joins TRBV6-5 and TRBJ2-3; 8 bases align to TRBD2. The germline V gene has CDR1 MNHEY and CDR2 SVGAGI. The V and J ends lost 0 bases and 9 bases, in that order; junction bases with no gene match: 5. There are 14 residues in the CDR3. The CDR3 loop reads CASSYSTGLDTQYF. CDR3 nucleotides: TGTGCCAGCAGTTACTCGACGGGACTAGACACGCAGTATTTT.

The chain couples TRBV5-5 to TRBJ2-7; D may be TRBD1 (5 bases). The CDR3 loop spans 14 amino acids. The germline V and J ends were trimmed by 4 bases and 2 bases, with 13 bases remaining between them. The germline gives CDR1 SGHKS, CDR2 YYEKEE (reference sequence). The CDR3 sequence is CASSPSKGTYEQYF. DNA for the CDR3: TGTGCCAGCAGCCCCTCCAAGGGGACCTACGAGCAGTACTTC. Full variable domain (outside the CDR3, taken from reference TRBV5-5 and TRBJ2-7): DAGVTQSPTHLIKTRGQQVTLRCSPISGHKSVSWYQQVLGQGPQFIFQYYEKEERGRGNFPDRFSARQFPNYSSELNVNALLLGDSALYLCASSPSKGTYEQYFGPGTRLTVT.

This rearrangement joins TRBV7-2 to TRBJ2-7; D is undetermined. The germline V gene has CDR1 SGHTA and CDR2 FQGNSA. V was trimmed by 4 bases and J by 4 bases, leaving 14 bases between them. This CDR3 comprises 14 residues. The CDR3 DNA follows: TGTGCCAGCAGCTATCAACAAGGACCGTACGAGCAGTACTTC. The encoded protein is CASSYQQGPYEQYF.

The chain joins TRBV5-1 to TRBJ2-6, with D hard to call. V lost 7 bases and J lost 0, with 5 bases in between. This CDR3 has 13 residues. Germline values: CDR1 SGHRS, CDR2 YFSETQ. The CDR3: CASLNSGANVLTF. For the CDR3, the DNA is TGCGCCAGCTTAAACTCTGGGGCCAACGTCCTGACTTTC.

Here the CDR3 DNA reads TGTGCCAGCAGTGAAGCGGTAGGGGGTTTTACGCAGTATTTT. Its translation: CASSEAVGGFTQYF. The chain links TRBV6-1 to TRBJ2-3, with a possible D match to TRBD1 (6 bases). Trimming shortened V by 0 bases and J by 8 bases, and 12 bases separated the two germline ends. This CDR3 is built from 14 residues. Germline-derived CDR1 and CDR2 are MNHNS and SASEGT.

In its sample, this clone was seen a few times. V usage is TRBV2 and J usage is TRBJ2-3, with TRBD2 matching 8 bases. The V gene's germline CDR1 is SNHLY and CDR2 FYNNEI. V lost 2 bases to trimming and J lost 1 base; unmatched junction nucleotides: 2. CDR3 length equals 15 residues. The CDR3 coding sequence is TGTGCCAGCAGTGAACGAGCGGGGGGCACAGATACGCAGTATTTT. It codes for CASSERAGGTDTQYF.

The rearrangement joins TRBV10-1 to TRBJ2-3; 8 nucleotides agree with TRBD1. The J segment lost 3 bases and the V segment lost 9 bases, leaving 8 bases of the junction unmatched. Germline lookup yields CDR1 WNHNN and CDR2 SYGVQD (reference sequence). The length of the CDR3 is 14 residues. The CDR3 reads CASRQDRATDTQYF. Here the CDR3 DNA reads TGCGCCAGTCGACAGGACAGGGCAACAGATACGCAGTATTTT.

This chain connects TRBV7-2 to TRBJ2-3; maybe TRBD2 (5 bases). CDR1 and CDR2 from the germline V gene are SGHTA and FQGNSA. The CDR3 runs 13 residues. The V gene lost 5 bases and the J gene lost 2 bases, with 8 bases spanning the gap. CDR3 in amino acids: CASSHDYTDTQYF. CDR3 sequence (DNA): TGTGCCAGCAGCCACGACTACACAGATACGCAGTATTTT.

The gene calls are TRBV19 and TRBJ1-6; TRBD1 aligns across 8 bases. The CDR3 covers 18 residues. Germline V gives CDR1 LNHDA, CDR2 SQIVND (reference sequence). V gave up 0 bases and J gave up 9 bases; unmatched junction bases: 13. CDR3: CASSIDRTGFRRSSPLHF. CDR3 coding DNA: TGTGCCAGTAGTATAGACCGGACAGGGTTCCGAAGGAGTTCACCCCTCCACTTT.

V gene TRBV4-1 combines with J gene TRBJ2-2; 7 bases agree with TRBD1. The CDR3 covers 16 residues. Per germline, CDR1 MGHRA and CDR2 YSYEKL. J lost 5 bases, V lost 1 base, and 7 bases had no gene match. CDR3 sequence (DNA): TGCGCCAGCAGCCAAGTCCGGACAGGTGATACCGGGGAGCTGTTTTTT. Its protein product is CASSQVRTGDTGELFF.

This chain links TRBV4-1 with TRBJ1-2, with unresolved D. Germline V gene data show CDR1 as MGHRA and CDR2 as YSYEKL. The CDR3 extends over 13 amino acids. V shed 0 bases and J shed 8 bases, with 10 bases lying between them. The CDR3 region has the DNA TGCGCCAGCAGCCAAGAGAACCGTCGGGGCTACACCTTC. Amino acid sequence: CASSQENRRGYTF.